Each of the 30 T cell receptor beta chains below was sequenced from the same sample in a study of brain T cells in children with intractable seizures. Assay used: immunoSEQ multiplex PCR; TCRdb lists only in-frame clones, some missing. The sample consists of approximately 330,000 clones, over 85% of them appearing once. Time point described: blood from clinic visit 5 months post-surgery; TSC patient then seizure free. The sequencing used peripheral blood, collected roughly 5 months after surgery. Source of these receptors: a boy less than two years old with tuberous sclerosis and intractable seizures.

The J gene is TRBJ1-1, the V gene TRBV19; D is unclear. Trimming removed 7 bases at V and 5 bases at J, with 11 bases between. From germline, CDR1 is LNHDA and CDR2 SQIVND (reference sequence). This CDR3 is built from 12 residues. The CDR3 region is CASNGWQTEAFF. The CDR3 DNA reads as TGTGCCAGTAACGGTTGGCAAACTGAAGCTTTCTTT.

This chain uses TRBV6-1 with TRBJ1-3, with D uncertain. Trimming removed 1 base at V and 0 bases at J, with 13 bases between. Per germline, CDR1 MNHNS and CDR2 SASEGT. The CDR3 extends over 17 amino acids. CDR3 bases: TGTGCCAGCAGTGAAGAGTCTATGTTTGTCTCTGGAAACACCATATATTTT. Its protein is CASSEESMFVSGNTIYF.

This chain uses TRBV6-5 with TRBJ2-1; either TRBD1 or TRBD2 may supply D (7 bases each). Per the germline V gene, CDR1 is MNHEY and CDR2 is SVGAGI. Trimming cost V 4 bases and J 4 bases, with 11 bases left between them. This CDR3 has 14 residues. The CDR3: CASSSGGDYNEQFF. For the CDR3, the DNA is TGTGCCAGCAGTTCAGGGGGGGATTACAATGAGCAGTTCTTC.

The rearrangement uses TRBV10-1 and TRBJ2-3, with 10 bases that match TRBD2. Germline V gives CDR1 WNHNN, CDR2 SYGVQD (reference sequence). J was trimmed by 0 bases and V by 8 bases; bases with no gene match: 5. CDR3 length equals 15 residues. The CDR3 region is CASSKGLASTDTQYF. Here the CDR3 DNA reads TGCGCCAGCTCAAAGGGACTAGCGAGCACAGATACGCAGTATTTT.

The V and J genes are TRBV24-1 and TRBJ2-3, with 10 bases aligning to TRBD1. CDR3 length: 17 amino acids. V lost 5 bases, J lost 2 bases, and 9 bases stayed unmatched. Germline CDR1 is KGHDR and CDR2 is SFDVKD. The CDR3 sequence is CATSAAGTGALTDTQYF. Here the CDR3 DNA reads TGTGCCACCAGTGCGGCCGGGACAGGGGCCCTCACAGATACGCAGTATTTT.

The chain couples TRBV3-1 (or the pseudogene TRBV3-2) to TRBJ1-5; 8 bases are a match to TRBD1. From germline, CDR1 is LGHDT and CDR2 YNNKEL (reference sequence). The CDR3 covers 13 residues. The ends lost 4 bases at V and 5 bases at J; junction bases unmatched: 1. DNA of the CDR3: TGTGCCAGCAGCCGACAGGGGCATCAGCCCCAGCATTTT. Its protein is CASSRQGHQPQHF.

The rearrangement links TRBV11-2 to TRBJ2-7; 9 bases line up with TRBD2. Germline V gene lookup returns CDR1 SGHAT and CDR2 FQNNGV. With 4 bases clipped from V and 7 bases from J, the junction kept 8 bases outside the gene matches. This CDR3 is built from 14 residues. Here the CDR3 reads CASSSIAGVGEQYF. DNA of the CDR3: TGTGCCAGCAGCTCCATAGCGGGAGTCGGTGAGCAGTACTTC.

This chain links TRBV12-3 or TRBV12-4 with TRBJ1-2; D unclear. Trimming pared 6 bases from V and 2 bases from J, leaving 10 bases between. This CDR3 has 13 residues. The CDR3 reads CASRPRTNYGYTF. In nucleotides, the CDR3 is TGTGCCAGCAGACCGAGGACGAACTATGGCTACACCTTC.

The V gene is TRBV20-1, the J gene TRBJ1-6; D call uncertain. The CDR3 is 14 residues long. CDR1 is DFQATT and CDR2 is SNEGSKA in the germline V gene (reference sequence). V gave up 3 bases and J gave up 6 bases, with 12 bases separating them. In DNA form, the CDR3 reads TGCAGTGCTAGTCTGTCAGCAATTAATTCACCCCTCCACTTT. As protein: CSASLSAINSPLHF.

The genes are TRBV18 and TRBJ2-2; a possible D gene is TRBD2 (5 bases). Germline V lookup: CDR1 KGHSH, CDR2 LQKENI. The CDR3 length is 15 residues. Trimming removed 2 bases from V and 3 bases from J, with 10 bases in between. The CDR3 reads CASSPEGAYTGELFF. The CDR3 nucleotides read TGTGCCAGCTCACCAGAGGGCGCCTACACCGGGGAGCTGTTTTTT.

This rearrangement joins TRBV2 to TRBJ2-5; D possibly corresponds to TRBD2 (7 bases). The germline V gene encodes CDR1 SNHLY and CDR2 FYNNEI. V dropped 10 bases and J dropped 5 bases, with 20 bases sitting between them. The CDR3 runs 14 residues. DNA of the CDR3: TGTGCCACGGGGGGCACATCGAAGGTCGAGACCCAGTACTTC. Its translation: CATGGTSKVETQYF. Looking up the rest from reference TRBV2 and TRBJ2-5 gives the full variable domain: EPEVTQTPSHQVTQMGQEVILRCVPISNHLYFYWYRQILGQKVEFLVSFYNNEISEKSEIFDDQFSVERPDGSNFTLKIRSTKLEDSAMYFCATGGTSKVETQYFGPGTRLLVL.

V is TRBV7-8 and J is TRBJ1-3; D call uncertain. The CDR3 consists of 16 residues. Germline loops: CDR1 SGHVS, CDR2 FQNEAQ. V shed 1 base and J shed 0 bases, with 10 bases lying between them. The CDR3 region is CASSLDPAYSGNTIYF. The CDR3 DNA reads TGTGCCAGCAGCTTAGATCCAGCCTACTCTGGAAACACCATATATTTT.

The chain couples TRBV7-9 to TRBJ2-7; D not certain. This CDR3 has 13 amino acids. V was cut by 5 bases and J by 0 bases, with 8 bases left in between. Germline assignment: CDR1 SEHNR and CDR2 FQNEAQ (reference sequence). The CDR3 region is CASSAPSSYEQYF. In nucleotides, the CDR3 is TGTGCCAGCAGCGCGCCCTCCTCCTACGAGCAGTACTTC.

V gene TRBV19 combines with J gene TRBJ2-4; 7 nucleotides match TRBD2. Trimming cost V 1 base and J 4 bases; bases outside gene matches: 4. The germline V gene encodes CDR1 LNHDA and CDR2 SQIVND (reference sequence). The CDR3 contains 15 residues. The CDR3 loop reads CASSIVGGRKNIQYF. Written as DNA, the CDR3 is TGTGCCAGTAGTATAGTGGGAGGGCGGAAAAACATTCAGTACTTC.

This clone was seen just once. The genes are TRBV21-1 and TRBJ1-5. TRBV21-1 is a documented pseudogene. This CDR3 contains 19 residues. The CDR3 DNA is TGTGCCAGCAGCAAAGTCGGGGGGTACAATGATAGGGGCAATCAGCCCCAGCATTTT. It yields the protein CASSKVGGYNDRGNQPQHF.

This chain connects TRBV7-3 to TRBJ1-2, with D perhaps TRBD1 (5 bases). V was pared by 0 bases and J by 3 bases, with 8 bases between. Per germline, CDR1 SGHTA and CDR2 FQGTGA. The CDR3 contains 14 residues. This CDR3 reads CASSLTGQDYGYTF. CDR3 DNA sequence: TGTGCCAGCAGCTTAACGGGGCAGGACTATGGCTACACCTTC.

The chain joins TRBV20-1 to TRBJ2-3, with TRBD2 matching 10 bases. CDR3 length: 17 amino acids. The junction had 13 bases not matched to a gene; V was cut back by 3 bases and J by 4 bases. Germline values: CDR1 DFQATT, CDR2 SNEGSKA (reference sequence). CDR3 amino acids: CSASSGLATPSSDTQYF. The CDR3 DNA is TGCAGTGCTAGTTCGGGACTAGCGACCCCATCTTCAGATACGCAGTATTTT.

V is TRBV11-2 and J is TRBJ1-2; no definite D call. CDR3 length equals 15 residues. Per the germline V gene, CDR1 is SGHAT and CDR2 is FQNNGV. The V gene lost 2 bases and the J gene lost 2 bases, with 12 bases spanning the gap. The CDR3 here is CASSLMISRNYGYTF. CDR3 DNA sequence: TGTGCCAGCAGCTTAATGATAAGCAGAAACTATGGCTACACCTTC.

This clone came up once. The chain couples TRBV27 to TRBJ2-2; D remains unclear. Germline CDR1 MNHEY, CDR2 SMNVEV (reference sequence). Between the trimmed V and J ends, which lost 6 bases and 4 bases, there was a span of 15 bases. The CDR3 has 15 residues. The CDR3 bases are TGTGCCAGCAGACAAAATGGTGCAGGCACCGGGGAGCTGTTTTTT. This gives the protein CASRQNGAGTGELFF.

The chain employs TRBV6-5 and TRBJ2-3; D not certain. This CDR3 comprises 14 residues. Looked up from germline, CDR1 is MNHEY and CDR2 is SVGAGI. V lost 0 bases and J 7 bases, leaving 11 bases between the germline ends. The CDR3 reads CASSYSQYDNTQYF. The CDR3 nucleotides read TGTGCCAGCAGTTACTCTCAATACGATAATACGCAGTATTTT.

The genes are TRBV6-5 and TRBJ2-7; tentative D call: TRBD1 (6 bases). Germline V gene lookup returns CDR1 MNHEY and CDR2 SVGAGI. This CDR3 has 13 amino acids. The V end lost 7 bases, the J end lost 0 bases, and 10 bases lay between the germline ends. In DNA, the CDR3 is TGTGCCAGCATGAGGGGGTCCTCCTACGAGCAGTACTTC. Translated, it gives CASMRGSSYEQYF.

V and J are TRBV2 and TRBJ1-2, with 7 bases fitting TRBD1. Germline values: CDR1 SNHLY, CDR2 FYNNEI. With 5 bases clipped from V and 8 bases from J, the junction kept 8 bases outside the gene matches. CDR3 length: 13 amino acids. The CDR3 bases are TGTGCCAGCAGTCCCCTTGACAGGGTCGGCTACACCTTC. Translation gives CASSPLDRVGYTF.

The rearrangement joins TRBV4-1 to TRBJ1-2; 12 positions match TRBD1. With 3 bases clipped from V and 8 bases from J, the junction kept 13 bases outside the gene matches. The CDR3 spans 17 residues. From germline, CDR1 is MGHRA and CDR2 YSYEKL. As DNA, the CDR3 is TGCGCCAGCAGCCATCCGGGACAGGGGGCGCGGGGGGGAGGCTACACCTTC. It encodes CASSHPGQGARGGGYTF.

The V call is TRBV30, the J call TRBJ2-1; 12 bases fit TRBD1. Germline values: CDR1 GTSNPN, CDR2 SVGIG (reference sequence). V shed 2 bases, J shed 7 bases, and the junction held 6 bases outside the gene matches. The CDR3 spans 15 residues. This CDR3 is CAWSTGQGARNEQFF. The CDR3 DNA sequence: TGTGCCTGGAGTACGGGACAGGGGGCGAGGAATGAGCAGTTCTTC.

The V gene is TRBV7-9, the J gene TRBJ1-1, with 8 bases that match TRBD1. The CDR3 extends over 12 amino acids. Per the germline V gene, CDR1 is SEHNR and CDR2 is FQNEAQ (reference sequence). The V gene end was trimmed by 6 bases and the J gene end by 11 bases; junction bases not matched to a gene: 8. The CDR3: CASRAGTGDAFF. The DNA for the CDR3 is TGTGCCAGCAGAGCCGGGACAGGTGACGCTTTCTTT.

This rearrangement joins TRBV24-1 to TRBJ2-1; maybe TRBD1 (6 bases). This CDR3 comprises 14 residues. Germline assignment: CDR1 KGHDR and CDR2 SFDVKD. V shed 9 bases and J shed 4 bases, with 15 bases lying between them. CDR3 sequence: CATWSRTDYNEQFF. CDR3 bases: TGTGCCACCTGGAGTCGGACAGATTACAATGAGCAGTTCTTC.

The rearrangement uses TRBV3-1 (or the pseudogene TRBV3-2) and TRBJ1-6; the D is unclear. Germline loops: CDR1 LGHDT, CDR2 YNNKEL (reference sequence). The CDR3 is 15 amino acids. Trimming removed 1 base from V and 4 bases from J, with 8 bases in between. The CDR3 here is CASSQVAGYNSPLHF. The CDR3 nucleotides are TGTGCCAGCAGCCAAGTCGCTGGATATAATTCACCCCTCCACTTT.

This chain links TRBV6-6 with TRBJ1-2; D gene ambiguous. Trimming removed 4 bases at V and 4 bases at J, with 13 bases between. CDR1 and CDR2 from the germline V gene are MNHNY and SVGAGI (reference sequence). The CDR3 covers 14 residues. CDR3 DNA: TGTGCCAGCAGTTTCACTCGAGAGGGCTATGGCTACACCTTC. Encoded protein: CASSFTREGYGYTF.

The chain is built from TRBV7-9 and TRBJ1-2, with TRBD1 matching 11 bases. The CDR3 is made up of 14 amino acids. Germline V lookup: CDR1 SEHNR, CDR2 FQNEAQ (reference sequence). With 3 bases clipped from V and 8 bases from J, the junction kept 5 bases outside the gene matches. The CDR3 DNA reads TGTGCCAGCAGCTTCTCCGGGACAGGGGGAGGCTACACCTTC. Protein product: CASSFSGTGGGYTF.

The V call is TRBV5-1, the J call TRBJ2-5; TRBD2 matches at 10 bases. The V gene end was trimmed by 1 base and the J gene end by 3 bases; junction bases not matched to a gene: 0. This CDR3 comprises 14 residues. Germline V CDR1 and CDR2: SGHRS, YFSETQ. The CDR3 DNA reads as TGCGCCAGCAGCTTGACTAGCGGGAAAGAGACCCAGTACTTC. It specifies CASSLTSGKETQYF.